This TCR beta chain was profiled in a study of blood T cells in healthy people across ages. The second PCR ran about 6 to 11 cycles with a sample-barcoded 5' primer and J-beta primers. A 12-random-nucleotide template-switch adaptor tagged each cDNA molecule. Via MiXCR, TCRdb re-called the 5' RACE reads, giving one row per CDR3 protein. Found here are fewer than 800,000 distinct CDR3 sequences, roughly 49% of them singletons; the top ten hold 25% to 35%. In the case of this clonotype: As yet, its antigen is unknown.

CDR3 length: 18 amino acids. Germline V gives CDR1 LGHNA, CDR2 YNFKEQ. Trimming took 0 bases from V and 2 from J; bases not matched to a gene: 6. Overall study results and limits: Per million T cells, the diversity of TCR beta decreased roughly linearly as age advanced. Calculation of diversity from one million T cells yielded estimates considered to be underestimates. Aged donors had fewer naive CD4+ cells and lower diversity than long-lived donors.

The source of this sequence is a woman aged 55-69 years in good health. The sample comprised blood. The chain links TRBV4-2 to TRBJ2-5, with TRBD2 matching 13 bases. CDR3 loop: CASSQDGGLAGRQETQYF. The CDR3 DNA reads as TGTGCCAGCAGCCAAGATGGGGGACTAGCGGGAAGGCAAGAGACCCAGTACTTC.